The source of this T cell receptor beta chain is a study of cytomegalovirus exposure and HLA in healthy donors. This clone has just one count. V was pared by 3 bases and J by 0 bases, with 2 bases of the junction left unmatched. CDR1 SGHNT and CDR2 YYREEE come from the germline V gene (reference sequence). The CDR3 is 15 residues long. PCR primers comprised 60 Vbeta and 13 Jbeta primers. Assay used: immunoSEQ multiplex PCR; TCRdb lists only in-frame clones, some missing. Of about 160,000 clones in the sample, about 75% were seen once. The TCR sequence derives from a woman aged 50 to 60 in good health and CMV-seropositive. Material: PBMCs. This chain uses TRBV5-4 with TRBJ1-3; 8 positions agree with TRBD1. The CDR3 is CASSSGTGSGNTIYF. For the CDR3, the DNA is TGTGCCAGCAGCTCGGGGACAGGCTCTGGAAACACCATATATTTT. Filled out from reference TRBV5-4 and TRBJ1-3, the complete variable domain reads ETGVTQSPTHLIKTRGQQVTLRCSSQSGHNTVSWYQQALGQGPQFIFQYYREEENGRGNFPPRFSGLQFPNYSSELNVNALELDDSALYLCASSSGTGSGNTIYFGEGSWLTVV.